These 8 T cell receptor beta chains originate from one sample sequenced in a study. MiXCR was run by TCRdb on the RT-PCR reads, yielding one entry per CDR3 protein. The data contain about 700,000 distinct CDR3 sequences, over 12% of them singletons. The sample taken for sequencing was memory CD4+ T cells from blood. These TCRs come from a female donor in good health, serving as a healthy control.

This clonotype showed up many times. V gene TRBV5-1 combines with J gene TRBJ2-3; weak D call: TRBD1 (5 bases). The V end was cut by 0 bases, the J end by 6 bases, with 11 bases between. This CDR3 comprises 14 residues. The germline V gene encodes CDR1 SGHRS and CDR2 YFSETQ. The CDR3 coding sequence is TGCGCCAGCAGCTTGGCGCAGGGATCGGATACGCAGTATTTT. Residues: CASSLAQGSDTQYF.

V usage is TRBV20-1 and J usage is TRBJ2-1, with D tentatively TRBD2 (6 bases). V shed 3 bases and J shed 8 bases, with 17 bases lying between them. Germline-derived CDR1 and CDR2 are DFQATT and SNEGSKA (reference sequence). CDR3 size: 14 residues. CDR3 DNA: TGCAGTGCTAGGGGGGGTCCCGCTTGGGATGAGCAGTTCTTC. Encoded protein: CSARGGPAWDEQFF.

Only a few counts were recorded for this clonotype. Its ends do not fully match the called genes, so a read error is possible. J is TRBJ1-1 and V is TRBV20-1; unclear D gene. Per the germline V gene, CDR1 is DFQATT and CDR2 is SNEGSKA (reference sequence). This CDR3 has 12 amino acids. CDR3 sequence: CSATKSNPEAFF. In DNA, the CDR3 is TGCAGTGCTACTAAGTCGAACCCTGAAGCTTTCTTT.

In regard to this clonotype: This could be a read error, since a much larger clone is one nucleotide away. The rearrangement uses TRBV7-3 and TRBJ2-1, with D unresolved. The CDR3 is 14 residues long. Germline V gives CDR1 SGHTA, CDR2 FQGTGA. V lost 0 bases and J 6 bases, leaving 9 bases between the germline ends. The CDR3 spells CASSLTPGTNEQFF. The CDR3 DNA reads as TGTGCCAGCAGCTTAACCCCTGGCACCAATGAGCAGTTCTTC.

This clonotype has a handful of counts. Here the CDR3 DNA reads TGTGCCACCAGCAGAGATAGGAGCGGGACCTACGAGCAGTACTTC. This encodes CATSRDRSGTYEQYF. The V call is TRBV15, the J call TRBJ2-7; 7 nucleotides agree with TRBD2. With 0 bases clipped from V and 2 bases from J, the junction kept 4 bases outside the gene matches. The CDR3 is 15 residues long. The germline V gene encodes CDR1 LNHNV and CDR2 YYDKDF (reference sequence). Combining the CDR3 with reference TRBV15 and TRBJ2-7 gives the whole variable domain DAMVIQNPRYQVTQFGKPVTLSCSQTLNHNVMYWYQQKSSQAPKLLFHYYDKDFNNEADTPDNFQSRRPNTSFCFLDIRSPGLGDTAMYLCATSRDRSGTYEQYFGPGTRLTVT.

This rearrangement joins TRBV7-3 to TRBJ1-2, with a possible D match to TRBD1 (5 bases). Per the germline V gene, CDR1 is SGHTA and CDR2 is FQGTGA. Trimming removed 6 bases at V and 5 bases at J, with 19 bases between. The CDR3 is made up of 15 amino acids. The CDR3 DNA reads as TGTGCCAGCAGACCCGCCCACGGGGGTGGTTATGGCTACACCTTC. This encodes CASRPAHGGGYGYTF. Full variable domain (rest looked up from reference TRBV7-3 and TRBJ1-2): GAGVSQTPSNKVTEKGKYVELRCDPISGHTALYWYRQSLGQGPEFLIYFQGTGAADDSGLPNDRFFAVRPEGSVSTLKIQRTERGDSAVYLCASRPAHGGGYGYTFGSGTRLTVV.

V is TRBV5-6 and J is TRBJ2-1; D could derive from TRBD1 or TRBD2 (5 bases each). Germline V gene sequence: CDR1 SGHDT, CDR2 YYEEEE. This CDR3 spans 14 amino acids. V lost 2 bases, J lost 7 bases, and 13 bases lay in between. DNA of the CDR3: TGTGCCAGCAGCTTAAGGGGCAGGGAGAATGAGCAGTTCTTC. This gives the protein CASSLRGRENEQFF. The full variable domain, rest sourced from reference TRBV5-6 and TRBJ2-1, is DAGVTQSPTHLIKTRGQQVTLRCSPKSGHDTVSWYQQALGQGPQFIFQYYEEEERQRGNFPDRFSGHQFPNYSSELNVNALLLGDSALYLCASSLRGRENEQFFGPGTRLTVL.

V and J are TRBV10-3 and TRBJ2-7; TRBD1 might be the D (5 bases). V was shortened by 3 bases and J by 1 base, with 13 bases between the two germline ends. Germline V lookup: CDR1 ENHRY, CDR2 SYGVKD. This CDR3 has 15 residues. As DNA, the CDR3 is TGTGCCATCAGTGAAGGGTTGGACACATCCTACGAGCAGTACTTC. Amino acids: CAISEGLDTSYEQYF.